This TCR beta chain was captured by sequencing in a study of T-cell reconstitution after alpha-beta-depleted transplantation in children. CDR3 size: 14 residues. V lost 5 bases, J lost 0 bases, and 11 bases lay in between. CDR1 and CDR2 (germline): SEHNR, FQNEAQ (reference sequence). Only a few counts were recorded for this clonotype. Its matching antigen is unknown. Study-wide results and limits: Newly made T cells mostly supplied T-cell counts and diversity one year after transplant. By about two months after transplant, alpha-beta T cells reportedly arose from several hundred graft clones that had expanded. Several patients had high TCRbeta diversity at day 60; it came from surviving recipient T cells and thymic progenitors.

Unique molecular identifiers were built into the TCRbeta library. TCRdb reprocessed the PCR reads via MiXCR and lists one record per CDR3 protein. The data contain around 76,000 distinct CDR3 sequences, approximately 18% of them singletons. The V gene is TRBV7-9, the J gene TRBJ2-7; possibly TRBD1 for D (5 bases). Sequences were derived from PBMCs, mostly from graft donor cells, sampled 360 days after TCRalphabeta/CD19-depleted stem cell transplant. This clonotype was sampled from a male patient between 2 and 10 years old who had a stem cell transplant for acute lymphoblastic leukemia, so the T cells may come from the graft donor. CDR3 in amino acids: CASSHRQSSYEQYF. As DNA, the CDR3 is TGTGCCAGCAGCCACCGACAGAGCTCCTACGAGCAGTACTTC.